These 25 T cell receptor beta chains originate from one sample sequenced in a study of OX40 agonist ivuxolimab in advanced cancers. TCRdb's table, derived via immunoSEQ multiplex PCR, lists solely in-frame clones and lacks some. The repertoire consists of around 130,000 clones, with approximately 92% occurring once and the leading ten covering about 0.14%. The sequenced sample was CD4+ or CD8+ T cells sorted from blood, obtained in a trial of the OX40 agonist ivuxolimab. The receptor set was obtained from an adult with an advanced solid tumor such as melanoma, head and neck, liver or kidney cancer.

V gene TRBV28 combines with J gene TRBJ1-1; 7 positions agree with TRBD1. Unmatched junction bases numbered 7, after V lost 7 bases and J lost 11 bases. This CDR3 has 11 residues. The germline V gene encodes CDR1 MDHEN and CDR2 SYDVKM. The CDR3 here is CASTLGQEAFF. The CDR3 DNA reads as TGTGCCAGCACCCTTGGACAGGAGGCTTTCTTT.

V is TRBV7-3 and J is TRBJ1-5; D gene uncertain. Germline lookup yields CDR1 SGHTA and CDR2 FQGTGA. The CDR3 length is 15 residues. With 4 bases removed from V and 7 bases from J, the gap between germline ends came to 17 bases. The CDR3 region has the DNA TGTGCCAGCAGCTCGGACGCTCGTGGAGGGCAGCCCCAGCATTTT. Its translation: CASSSDARGGQPQHF.

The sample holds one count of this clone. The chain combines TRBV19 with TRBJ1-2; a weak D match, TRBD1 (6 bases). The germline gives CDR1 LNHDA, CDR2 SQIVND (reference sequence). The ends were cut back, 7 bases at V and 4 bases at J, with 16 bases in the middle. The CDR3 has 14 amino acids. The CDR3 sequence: CASNMAGVVYGYTF. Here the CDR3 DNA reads TGTGCCAGTAATATGGCAGGGGTGGTCTATGGCTACACCTTC.

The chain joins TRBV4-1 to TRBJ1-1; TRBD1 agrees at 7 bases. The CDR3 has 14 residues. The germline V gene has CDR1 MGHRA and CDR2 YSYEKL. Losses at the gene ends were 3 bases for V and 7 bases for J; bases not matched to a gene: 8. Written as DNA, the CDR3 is TGCGCCAGCAGCCATATAGGGACAGTCTTTGAAGCTTTCTTT. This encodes CASSHIGTVFEAFF.

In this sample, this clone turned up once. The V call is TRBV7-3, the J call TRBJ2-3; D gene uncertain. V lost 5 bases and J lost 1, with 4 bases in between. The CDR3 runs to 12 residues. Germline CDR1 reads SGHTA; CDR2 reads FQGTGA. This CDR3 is CASSPRTDTQYF. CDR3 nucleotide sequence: TGTGCCAGCAGCCCTCGCACAGATACGCAGTATTTT. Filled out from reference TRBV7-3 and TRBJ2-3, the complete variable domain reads GAGVSQTPSNKVTEKGKYVELRCDPISGHTALYWYRQSLGQGPEFLIYFQGTGAADDSGLPNDRFFAVRPEGSVSTLKIQRTERGDSAVYLCASSPRTDTQYFGPGTRLTVL.

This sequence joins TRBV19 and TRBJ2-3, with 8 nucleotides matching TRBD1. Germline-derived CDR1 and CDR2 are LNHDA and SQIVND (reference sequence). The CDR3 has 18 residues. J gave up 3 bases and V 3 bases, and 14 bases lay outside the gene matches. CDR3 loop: CASSMYGQGGVRTDTQYF. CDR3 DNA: TGTGCCAGTAGTATGTACGGACAGGGAGGAGTTAGAACAGATACGCAGTATTTT. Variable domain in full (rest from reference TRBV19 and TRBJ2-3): DGGITQSPKYLFRKEGQNVTLSCEQNLNHDAMYWYRQDPGQGLRLIYYSQIVNDFQKGDIAEGYSVSREKKESFPLTVTSAQKNPTAFYLCASSMYGQGGVRTDTQYFGPGTRLTVL.

The chain's CDR3 is CASSQGQPHYEQYF. The CDR3 DNA is TGTGCCAGCAGCCAAGGACAGCCTCACTACGAGCAGTACTTC. The chain is built from TRBV4-2 and TRBJ2-7; possible D gene TRBD1, 5 bases. CDR3 length: 14 amino acids. Germline lookup yields CDR1 LGHNA and CDR2 YNFKEQ. V was clipped by 1 base and J by 3 bases, with 10 bases between them.

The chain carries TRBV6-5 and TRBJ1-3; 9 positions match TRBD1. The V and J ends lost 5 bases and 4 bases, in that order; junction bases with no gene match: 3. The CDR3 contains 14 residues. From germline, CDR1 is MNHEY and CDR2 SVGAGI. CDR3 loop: CASSRQGVGNTIYF. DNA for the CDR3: TGTGCCAGCAGTCGACAGGGGGTGGGAAACACCATATATTTT.

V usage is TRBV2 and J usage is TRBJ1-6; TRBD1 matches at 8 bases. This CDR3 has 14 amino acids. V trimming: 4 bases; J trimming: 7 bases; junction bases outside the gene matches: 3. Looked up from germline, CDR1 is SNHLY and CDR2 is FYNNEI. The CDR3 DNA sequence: TGTGCCAGCAGTGGGACAGGGAACAATTCACCCCTCCACTTT. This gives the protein CASSGTGNNSPLHF.

The CDR3 coding sequence is TGTGCCAGCAGCTCCCTACGGGGGTTCGCTAGCGGGGGGACAGATACGCAGTATTTT. Translating gives CASSSLRGFASGGTDTQYF. The rearrangement joins TRBV9 to TRBJ2-3; 11 bases are a match to TRBD2. CDR3 length: 19 amino acids. CDR1 and CDR2 from the germline V gene are SGDLS and YYNGEE. The J segment lost 3 bases and the V segment lost 4 bases, leaving 16 bases of the junction unmatched.

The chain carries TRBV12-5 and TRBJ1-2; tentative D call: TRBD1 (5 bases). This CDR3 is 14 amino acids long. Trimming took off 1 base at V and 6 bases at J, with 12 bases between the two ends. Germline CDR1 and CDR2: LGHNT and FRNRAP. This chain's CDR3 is CASGLAGPGDGYTF. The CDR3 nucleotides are TGTGCTAGTGGTTTGGCGGGGCCCGGGGATGGCTACACCTTC.

The CDR3 DNA follows: TGTGCCAGCAGCTTGCCGGGCCAGAACTTGGGTGAGCAGTACTTC. Its translation is CASSLPGQNLGEQYF. J is TRBJ2-7 and V is TRBV5-4; D unresolved. This CDR3 region has 15 residues. V was trimmed by 1 base and J by 7 bases, leaving 18 bases between them. Germline V gene data show CDR1 as SGHNT and CDR2 as YYREEE (reference sequence).

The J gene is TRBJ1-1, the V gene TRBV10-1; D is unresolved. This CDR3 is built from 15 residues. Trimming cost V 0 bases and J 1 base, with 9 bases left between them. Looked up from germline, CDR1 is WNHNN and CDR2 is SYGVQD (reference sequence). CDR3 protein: CASSESSIPNTEAFF. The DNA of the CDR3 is TGCGCCAGCAGTGAGTCTTCGATACCGAACACTGAAGCTTTCTTT.

As DNA, the CDR3 is TGCGCCAGCAGCCAATCTCTAACAGGTCACAATGAGCAGTTCTTC. Its translation is CASSQSLTGHNEQFF. The V call is TRBV4-1, the J call TRBJ2-1; possibly TRBD1 for D (5 bases). V was cut by 2 bases and J by 5 bases, with 13 bases left in between. Germline CDR1 MGHRA, CDR2 YSYEKL. This CDR3 is 15 amino acids long.

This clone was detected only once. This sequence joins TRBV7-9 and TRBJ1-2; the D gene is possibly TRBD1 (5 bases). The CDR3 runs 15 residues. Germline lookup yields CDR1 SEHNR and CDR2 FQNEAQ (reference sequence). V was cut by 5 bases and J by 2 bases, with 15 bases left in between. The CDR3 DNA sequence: TGTGCCAGCAGCCTATACCGGGGCCCGAACTATGGCTACACCTTC. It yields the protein CASSLYRGPNYGYTF.

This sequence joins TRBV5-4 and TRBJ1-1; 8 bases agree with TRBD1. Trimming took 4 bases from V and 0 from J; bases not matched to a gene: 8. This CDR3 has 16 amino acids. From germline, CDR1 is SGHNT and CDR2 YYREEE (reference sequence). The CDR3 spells CASSAGTGSLNTEAFF. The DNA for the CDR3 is TGTGCCAGCAGCGCCGGGACAGGATCTTTGAACACTGAAGCTTTCTTT.

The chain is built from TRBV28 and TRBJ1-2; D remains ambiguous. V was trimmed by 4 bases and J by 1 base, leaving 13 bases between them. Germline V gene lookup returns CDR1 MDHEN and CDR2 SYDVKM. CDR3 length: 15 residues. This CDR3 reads CASSSYVGDNYGYTF. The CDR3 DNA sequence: TGTGCCAGCAGTTCCTACGTCGGGGATAACTATGGCTACACCTTC.

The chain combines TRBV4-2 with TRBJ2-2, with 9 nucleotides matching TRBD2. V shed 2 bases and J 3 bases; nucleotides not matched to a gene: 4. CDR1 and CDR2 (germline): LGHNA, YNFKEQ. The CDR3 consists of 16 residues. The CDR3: CASSQTLAGHTGELFF. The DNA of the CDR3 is TGTGCCAGCAGCCAAACGCTAGCGGGACACACCGGGGAGCTGTTTTTT.

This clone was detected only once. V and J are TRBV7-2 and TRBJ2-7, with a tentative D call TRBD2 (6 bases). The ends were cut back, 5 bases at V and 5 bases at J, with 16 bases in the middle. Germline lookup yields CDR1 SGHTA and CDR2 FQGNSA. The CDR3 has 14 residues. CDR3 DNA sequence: TGTGCCAGCAGCCTCCGCGGGACCCCTAACGAGCAGTACTTC. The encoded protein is CASSLRGTPNEQYF.

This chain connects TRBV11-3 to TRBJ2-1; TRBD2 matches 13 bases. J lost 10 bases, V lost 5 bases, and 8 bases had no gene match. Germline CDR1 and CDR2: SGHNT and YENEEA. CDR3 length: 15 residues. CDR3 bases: TGTGCCAGCAGCCCTACTAGCGGGAGGGCCGGGGAGCAGTTCTTC. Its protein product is CASSPTSGRAGEQFF.

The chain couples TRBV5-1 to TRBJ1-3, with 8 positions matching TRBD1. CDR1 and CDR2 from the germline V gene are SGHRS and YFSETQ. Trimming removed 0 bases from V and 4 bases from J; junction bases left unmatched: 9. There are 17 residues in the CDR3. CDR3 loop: CASSLAPTGVGGNTIYF. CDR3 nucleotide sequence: TGCGCCAGCAGCTTGGCCCCGACAGGGGTAGGGGGAAACACCATATATTTT.

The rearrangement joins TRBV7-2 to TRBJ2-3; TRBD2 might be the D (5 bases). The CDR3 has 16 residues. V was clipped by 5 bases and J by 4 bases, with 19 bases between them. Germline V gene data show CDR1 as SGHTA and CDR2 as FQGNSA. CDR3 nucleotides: TGTGCCAGCAGCCCCGGCTGGCTAGCAGGCTCAGATACGCAGTATTTT. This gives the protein CASSPGWLAGSDTQYF.

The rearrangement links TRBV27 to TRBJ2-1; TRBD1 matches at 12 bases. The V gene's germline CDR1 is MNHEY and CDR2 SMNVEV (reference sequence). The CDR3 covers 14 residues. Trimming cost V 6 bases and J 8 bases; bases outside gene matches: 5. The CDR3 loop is CASSWDRGRDEQFF. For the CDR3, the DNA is TGTGCCAGCAGCTGGGACAGGGGGCGGGATGAGCAGTTCTTC.

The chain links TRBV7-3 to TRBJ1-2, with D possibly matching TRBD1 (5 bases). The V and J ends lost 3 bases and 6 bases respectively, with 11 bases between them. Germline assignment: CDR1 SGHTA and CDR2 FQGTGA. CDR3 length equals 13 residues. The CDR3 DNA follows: TGTGCCAGCAGCTTGTACGGGGCGGATGGCTACACCTTC. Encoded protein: CASSLYGADGYTF.

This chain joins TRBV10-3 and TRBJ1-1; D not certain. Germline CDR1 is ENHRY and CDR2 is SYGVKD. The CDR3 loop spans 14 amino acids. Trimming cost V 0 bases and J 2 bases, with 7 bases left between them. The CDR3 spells CAISESIGNTEAFF. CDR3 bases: TGTGCCATCAGTGAGTCGATAGGCAACACTGAAGCTTTCTTT.